This TCR beta chain was sequenced for a study of cytomegalovirus exposure and HLA in healthy donors. A note on this clone: Its matching antigen is unknown.

Notes on the study in general: In a later analysis, productive TCRs from donors in an Asian-associated ancestry cluster reportedly carried fewer N-insertions than the cohort mean. There were a few CMV-associated chains whose specificity for CMV antigens was confirmed in vitro.

Per germline, CDR1 MNHEY and CDR2 SVGAGI. The CDR3 loop spans 14 amino acids. V lost 10 bases and J lost 7, with 20 bases in between. The primer mix had 60 Vbeta and 13 Jbeta primers. Sequencing was performed with immunoSEQ multiplex PCR; in TCRdb, only in-frame clones are kept and a portion is missing. The sample holds more than 95,000 clones; 65% to 75% are singletons and the top ten take 4%. Sequenced material: PBMCs. The source of this sequence is a man in his forties in good health and CMV-seropositive. This rearrangement joins TRBV6-5 to TRBJ2-1; D perhaps matches TRBD1 (6 bases). In nucleotides, the CDR3 is TGTGCCACCTGGCGACAGGCAGCTTTAAATGAGCAGTTCTTC. As protein: CATWRQAALNEQFF.